This T cell receptor (beta chain) was sequenced during a study of blood T cell repertoires in COVID-19. Overall study context: Acute and convalescent COVID-19 specimens originated in the United States, Italy and Spain. In each case, the material was cDNA or gDNA derived from T cells, B-cell-depleted T cells, or PBMCs.

This CDR3 comprises 11 residues. Germline CDR1 and CDR2: DFQATT and SNEGSKA (reference sequence). V was clipped by 5 bases and J by 4 bases, with 8 bases between them. Per the original methods: Amplifying reference gene primers gave estimates of nucleated cell counts. Data came from immunoSEQ multiplex PCR; TCRdb stores just in-frame clones and leaves some out. V, J and clone size were drawn from that table, and D and trimming were deduced from the DNA. The sample gives 150,000 to 190,000 clones, 75% to 90% of which show up once; 15% is in the top ten. This chain connects TRBV20-1 to TRBJ1-2, with D unresolved. The TCR comes from a woman aged 40 to 55 with acute or convalescent COVID-19. Sequencing input: peripheral blood. The CDR3 loop is CSAPRVYGYTF. CDR3 bases: TGCAGTGCTCCTCGAGTCTATGGCTACACCTTC.